The 27 T cell receptor beta chains below were found in one sample sequenced in a study of T cell repertoires in cytomegalovirus infection. TCRdb reprocessed the reads with MiXCR, giving one entry per CDR3 protein. Among nearly 550,000 distinct CDR3 sequences, about 17% were seen once, and the ten largest hold roughly a quarter. Sequenced: CD8+ T cells from PBMCs. Every receptor here comes from a human donor in good health (CMV status not recorded). Some clones in this sample may be carry-over from other donors' samples.

This clonotype was counted between two and nine times. This chain links TRBV5-5 with TRBJ2-3; 11 nucleotides match TRBD2. This CDR3 contains 16 residues. Losses at the gene ends were 1 base for V and 5 bases for J; bases not matched to a gene: 6. Germline V gene lookup returns CDR1 SGHKS and CDR2 YYEKEE (reference sequence). The CDR3 region is CASSLRIAGGRDTQYF. The CDR3 DNA reads TGTGCCAGCAGCTTGAGGATAGCGGGGGGGCGAGATACGCAGTATTTT.

This chain connects TRBV27 to TRBJ2-1, with TRBD2 matching 8 bases. The CDR3 length is 16 residues. Per germline, CDR1 MNHEY and CDR2 SMNVEV (reference sequence). The V segment lost 5 bases and the J segment 6 bases; nucleotides outside the gene matches: 12. The CDR3 reads CASSAYSGGTSNEQFF. CDR3 nucleotides: TGTGCCAGCAGTGCCTACTCGGGGGGGACTAGCAATGAGCAGTTCTTC.

This chain uses TRBV20-1 with TRBJ2-7; maybe TRBD1 (6 bases). Germline values: CDR1 DFQATT, CDR2 SNEGSKA (reference sequence). The CDR3 extends over 14 amino acids. V lost 4 bases, J lost 0 bases, and 13 bases lay in between. The CDR3 sequence is CSAIIRDTSYEQYF. The CDR3 DNA sequence: TGCAGTGCTATCATCCGGGACACCTCCTACGAGCAGTACTTC.

This clonotype was counted many times. This chain connects TRBV7-9 to TRBJ2-3; D may be TRBD2 (7 bases). Germline CDR1 and CDR2: SEHNR and FQNEAQ (reference sequence). V shed 2 bases and J shed 5 bases, with 11 bases lying between them. This CDR3 comprises 14 residues. The CDR3 sequence: CASSLRGAEDTQYF. CDR3 sequence (DNA): TGTGCCAGCAGCTTACGGGGGGCGGAAGATACGCAGTATTTT.

On this clonotype itself: One end of the junction varies from germline; a read error may be responsible. The V and J genes are TRBV6-1 and TRBJ2-1; D remains ambiguous. There are 16 residues in the CDR3. The germline CDR1 and CDR2 sequences are MNHNS and SASEGT. The CDR3 reads CASTKVGCWRKNEQFF. CDR3 bases: TGTGCAAGCACAAAAGTGGGGTGCTGGCGGAAAAATGAGCAGTTCTTC.

This clonotype came up a few times. The chain couples TRBV10-3 to TRBJ2-2, with D possibly matching TRBD2 (5 bases). Germline loops: CDR1 ENHRY, CDR2 SYGVKD. V lost 7 bases and J 5 bases, leaving 8 bases between the germline ends. This CDR3 has 12 amino acids. In nucleotides, the CDR3 is TGTGCCATCATGCGGGTGACCGGGGAGCTGTTTTTT. This translates into CAIMRVTGELFF.

Concerning this clonotype itself: The junction does not match germline at one end; this may be a read error. The chain links TRBV12-3 or TRBV12-4 to TRBJ1-3; 8 bases line up with TRBD1. CDR3 size: 17 residues. CDR3 in amino acids: CASILWVQGARGNTIYF. CDR3 coding DNA: TGTGCCAGCATTTTATGGGTGCAGGGGGCGCGGGGAAACACCATATATTTT.

In DNA form, the CDR3 reads TGTGCCAGCACCACACTCCGGGGGTTAATGAACACTGAAGCTTTCTTT. This translates into CASTTLRGLMNTEAFF. The chain recombines TRBV28 with TRBJ1-1; tentatively, D is TRBD1 (5 bases). The CDR3 consists of 16 residues. Deletions cut 7 bases from V and 0 bases from J, with 18 bases between. Germline V gives CDR1 MDHEN, CDR2 SYDVKM.

The genes are TRBV20-1 and TRBJ1-6; TRBD1 is a possible D gene (5 bases). V lost 7 bases to trimming and J lost 6 bases, with 19 bases between them. The CDR3 runs to 15 residues. CDR1 DFQATT and CDR2 SNEGSKA come from the germline V gene (reference sequence). The CDR3 is CSVFEPGPPNSPLHF. In DNA, the CDR3 is TGCAGTGTTTTTGAACCGGGACCGCCTAATTCACCCCTCCACTTT.

This clonotype was found a few times. The V gene is TRBV19, the J gene TRBJ1-2, with D possibly matching TRBD1 (5 bases). Trimming cost V 9 bases and J 0 bases, with 8 bases left between them. The CDR3 has 12 amino acids. Germline V gene data show CDR1 as LNHDA and CDR2 as SQIVND (reference sequence). The chain's CDR3 is CASRAANYGYTF. The CDR3 nucleotides are TGTGCCAGCAGGGCCGCTAACTATGGCTACACCTTC. The whole variable domain, filled in from reference TRBV19 and TRBJ1-2, reads DGGITQSPKYLFRKEGQNVTLSCEQNLNHDAMYWYRQDPGQGLRLIYYSQIVNDFQKGDIAEGYSVSREKKESFPLTVTSAQKNPTAFYLCASRAANYGYTFGSGTRLTVV.

The table lists this clonotype with many counts. The chain uses TRBV7-6 and TRBJ1-1, with a tentative D call TRBD1 (5 bases). V lost 5 bases and J 4 bases, leaving 14 bases between the germline ends. From germline, CDR1 is SGHVS and CDR2 FNYEAQ. The CDR3 spans 14 residues. CDR3 in DNA: TGTGCCAGCAGCCCCCGGCAGGGCATCACTGAAGCTTTCTTT. This sequence encodes CASSPRQGITEAFF.

The DNA of the CDR3 is TGTGCCAGCAGCTTAGCTACCTCACTGTACCAAGAGACCCAGTACTTC. This codes for CASSLATSLYQETQYF. This chain links TRBV7-9 with TRBJ2-5; D call uncertain. V lost 0 bases and J lost 0, with 11 bases in between. This CDR3 region has 16 residues. Per germline, CDR1 SEHNR and CDR2 FQNEAQ (reference sequence).

The chain carries TRBV6-1 and TRBJ2-7; 7 bases are a match to TRBD2. CDR3 length: 17 residues. V lost 0 bases, J lost 4 bases, and 12 bases stayed unmatched. CDR1 and CDR2 from the germline V gene are MNHNS and SASEGT. This CDR3 reads CASSEAIMGGGAYEQYF. The CDR3 DNA is TGTGCCAGCAGTGAAGCAATCATGGGGGGGGGAGCGTACGAGCAGTACTTC.

This clonotype was seen repeatedly, ten times or more. The chain couples TRBV4-1 to TRBJ1-4, with D possibly being TRBD1 (5 bases). The CDR3 sequence is 16 residues long. Per the germline V gene, CDR1 is MGHRA and CDR2 is YSYEKL. Trimming shortened V by 3 bases and J by 6 bases, and 17 bases separated the two germline ends. The CDR3 region is CASSQMGPPRDEKLFF. The CDR3 bases are TGCGCCAGCAGCCAGATGGGGCCTCCGAGGGATGAAAAACTGTTTTTT.

The sample holds many counts of this clonotype. This chain uses TRBV4-1 with TRBJ2-1; no clear D. Germline CDR1 reads MGHRA; CDR2 reads YSYEKL. V was pared by 0 bases and J by 5 bases, with 5 bases between. The CDR3 runs 13 residues. Here the CDR3 DNA reads TGCGCCAGCAGCCAAGATGGGGACAATGAGCAGTTCTTC. It is translated as CASSQDGDNEQFF.

This clonotype was detected ten times or more. The chain links TRBV28 to TRBJ2-1; TRBD2 aligns across 8 bases. The CDR3 spans 15 residues. Germline CDR1 is MDHEN and CDR2 is SYDVKM. V was pared by 7 bases and J by 3 bases, with 8 bases of the junction left unmatched. CDR3: CASNPAGELYNEQFF. The CDR3 coding sequence is TGTGCCAGCAATCCAGCGGGAGAGCTCTACAATGAGCAGTTCTTC.

In its sample, this clonotype was seen many times. V and J are TRBV4-1 and TRBJ2-1; D is unresolved. Germline CDR1 and CDR2: MGHRA and YSYEKL. This CDR3 spans 14 amino acids. The germline V and J ends were trimmed by 1 base and 7 bases, with 11 bases remaining between them. The CDR3 DNA sequence: TGCGCCAGCAGCCAAGGTTCGAGAGGAAATGAGCAGTTCTTC. Amino acid sequence: CASSQGSRGNEQFF.

The chain has TRBV7-9 and TRBJ2-7; D remains ambiguous. The CDR3 covers 14 residues. Between the trimmed V and J ends, which lost 7 bases and 3 bases, there was a span of 16 bases. Germline V lookup: CDR1 SEHNR, CDR2 FQNEAQ (reference sequence). The CDR3 protein is CASNGVGSIYEQYF. The DNA for the CDR3 is TGTGCCAGCAACGGCGTAGGATCGATCTACGAGCAGTACTTC.

This clonotype was seen repeatedly, ten times or more. The chain combines TRBV6-1 with TRBJ2-1; D gene unclear. CDR3 size: 15 residues. Trimming pared 4 bases from V and 8 bases from J, leaving 18 bases between. The germline V gene has CDR1 MNHNS and CDR2 SASEGT. CDR3 protein: CASSAPPGSIDEQFF. The CDR3, as DNA: TGTGCCAGCAGTGCCCCGCCGGGTAGTATCGATGAGCAGTTCTTC.

This clonotype has a handful of counts. The rearrangement links TRBV5-5 to TRBJ1-1, with D possibly matching TRBD1 (6 bases). Trimming removed 0 bases from V and 0 bases from J, with 18 bases in between. Germline lookup yields CDR1 SGHKS and CDR2 YYEKEE (reference sequence). The CDR3 is 18 amino acids. The CDR3 DNA reads as TGTGCCAGCAGCTTGGGGACGGCAGGGGTTATCATGAACACTGAAGCTTTCTTT. It is translated as CASSLGTAGVIMNTEAFF.

This clonotype was counted ten times or more. The genes are TRBV27 and TRBJ2-7; D possibly matches TRBD1 or TRBD2 (5 bases each). The CDR3 length is 21 residues. V lost 4 bases and J lost 2, with 33 bases in between. In germline, CDR1 is MNHEY, CDR2 SMNVEV (reference sequence). CDR3 coding DNA: TGTGCCAGCAGTTCGCTCAGCTCCGGGACGGACCGAGCTGGGCAAACCTACGAGCAGTACTTC. Translating gives CASSSLSSGTDRAGQTYEQYF.

The CDR3 bases are TGCAGTGCTACACGAGCGAAACCCTACGAGCAGTACTTC. It is translated as CSATRAKPYEQYF. This chain uses TRBV20-1 with TRBJ2-7, with no clear D. The ends were cut back, 4 bases at V and 2 bases at J, with 12 bases in the middle. The CDR3 loop spans 13 amino acids. CDR1 and CDR2 from the germline V gene are DFQATT and SNEGSKA (reference sequence).

This clonotype showed up many times. The V call is TRBV12-3 or TRBV12-4, the J call TRBJ1-3; D call uncertain. The CDR3 is 15 amino acids. V lost 6 bases, J lost 2 bases, and 14 bases lay in between. The CDR3 DNA sequence: TGTGCCAGCAGCGGGCCCCGGGGAGCTGGAAACACCATATATTTT. As protein: CASSGPRGAGNTIYF.

The sample holds many counts of this clonotype. This chain connects TRBV14 to TRBJ1-2; D is unclear. This CDR3 comprises 12 residues. Trimming took off 2 bases at V and 10 bases at J, with 11 bases between the two ends. Germline values: CDR1 SGHDN, CDR2 FVKESK. The CDR3, as DNA: TGTGCCAGCAGCCAACGATCCGCGATCTACACCTTC. Translated, it gives CASSQRSAIYTF.

This clonotype has a count of ten or more. The rearrangement links TRBV2 to TRBJ1-1, with 7 positions matching TRBD1. The CDR3 totals 15 residues. V shed 7 bases, J shed 1 base, and the junction held 9 bases outside the gene matches. The germline V gene has CDR1 SNHLY and CDR2 FYNNEI. The CDR3 loop is CASIRTGTANTEAFF. In DNA, the CDR3 is TGTGCCAGCATTCGTACCGGGACAGCGAACACTGAAGCTTTCTTT.

This clonotype was observed a handful of times. The chain has TRBV9 and TRBJ1-1; D perhaps matches TRBD1 (6 bases). Germline assignment: CDR1 SGDLS and CDR2 YYNGEE. V gave up 0 bases and J gave up 12 bases, with 15 bases separating them. The CDR3 consists of 13 residues. The CDR3 loop is CASSVATGLETFF. The CDR3, as DNA: TGTGCCAGCAGCGTAGCCACAGGGCTGGAAACTTTCTTT.

The sample holds many counts of this clonotype. In DNA form, the CDR3 reads TGTGCCAGCAGTTCCTACGGGAGAGCGAACACCGGGGAGCTGTTTTTT. This encodes CASSSYGRANTGELFF. This chain joins TRBV7-9 and TRBJ2-2; a possible D gene is TRBD2 (6 bases). The CDR3 is 16 amino acids. Trimming left V 6 bases short and J 0 bases short, with 14 bases between. Germline V gene sequence: CDR1 SEHNR, CDR2 FQNEAQ (reference sequence).